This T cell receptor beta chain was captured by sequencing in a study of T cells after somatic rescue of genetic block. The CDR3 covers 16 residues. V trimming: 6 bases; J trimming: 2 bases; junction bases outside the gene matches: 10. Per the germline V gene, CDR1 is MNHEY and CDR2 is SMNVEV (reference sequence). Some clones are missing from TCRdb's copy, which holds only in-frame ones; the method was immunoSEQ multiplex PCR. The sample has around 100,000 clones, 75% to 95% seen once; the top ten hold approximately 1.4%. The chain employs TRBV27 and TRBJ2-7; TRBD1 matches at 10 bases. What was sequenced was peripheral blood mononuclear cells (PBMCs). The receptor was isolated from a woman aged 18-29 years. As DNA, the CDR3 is TGTGCCAGCAGCTCCTTAGGGGACAGGGGTCCCTACGAGCAGTACTTC. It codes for CASSSLGDRGPYEQYF.